These 30 T cell receptor beta chains were all obtained from the same sample, sequenced in a study of T cell repertoires in cytomegalovirus infection. One entry per CDR3 protein, called by TCRdb with MiXCR from the reads. Among fewer than 900,000 distinct CDR3 sequences listed, just under 30% were seen once. The antigens of these receptors remain unknown. The source material was cultured CD8+ T cells from PBMCs, sampled from culture after CMV antigen stimulation. These receptors all stem from a human donor in good health (CMV status not recorded). Some clones in this sample may be carry-over from other donors' samples.

There are a few counts of this clonotype. The rearrangement links TRBV12-3 or TRBV12-4 to TRBJ2-5; no firm D call. CDR3 length: 14 residues. V was shortened by 3 bases and J by 5 bases, with 13 bases between the two germline ends. In DNA, the CDR3 is TGTGCCAGCAGTTTTTTTGACTTTGGGGAGACCCAGTACTTC. Amino acid sequence: CASSFFDFGETQYF.

The genes are TRBV7-3 and TRBJ2-2; no clear D. Germline CDR1 and CDR2: SGHTA and FQGTGA. CDR3 length: 14 residues. V gave up 2 bases and J gave up 0 bases, with 4 bases separating them. The DNA of the CDR3 is TGTGCCAGCAGCTTACTGGCGAACACCGGGGAGCTGTTTTTT. It specifies CASSLLANTGELFF.

This chain links TRBV6-5 with TRBJ2-5; D tentatively reads TRBD1 or TRBD2 (5 bases each). This CDR3 region has 17 residues. From germline, CDR1 is MNHEY and CDR2 SVGAGI. The V and J ends lost 5 bases and 1 base respectively, with 20 bases between them. The chain's CDR3 is CASSQERTGLAQETQYF. CDR3 nucleotide sequence: TGTGCCAGCAGTCAAGAGAGAACAGGTCTAGCCCAAGAGACCCAGTACTTC.

The chain couples TRBV20-1 to TRBJ2-7, with a weak D call TRBD2 (7 bases). The germline CDR1 and CDR2 sequences are DFQATT and SNEGSKA (reference sequence). Trimming took 3 bases from V and 3 from J, leaving 18 bases between them. CDR3 length equals 15 residues. CDR3 bases: TGCAGTGCTAGGGGGGGGCTCAAGGGCCTCTACGAGCAGTACGTC. This encodes CSARGGLKGLYEQYV.

The rearrangement uses TRBV7-6 and TRBJ2-1; 9 nucleotides align to TRBD1. Trimming removed 0 bases from V and 8 bases from J; junction bases left unmatched: 11. The CDR3 sequence is 17 residues long. Germline lookup yields CDR1 SGHVS and CDR2 FNYEAQ. The CDR3 DNA follows: TGTGCCAGCAGCTTAGCGGCCGGGACAGGGATTTTCGATGAGCAGTTCTTC. This gives the protein CASSLAAGTGIFDEQFF.

This sequence joins TRBV12-3 or TRBV12-4 and TRBJ1-6, with D hard to call. The CDR3 contains 13 residues. The V end was cut by 2 bases, the J end by 7 bases, with 6 bases between. DNA for the CDR3: TGTGCCAGCAGTTTAAATTCAAATTCACCCCTCCACTTT. Its translation: CASSLNSNSPLHF.

The V call is TRBV20-1, the J call TRBJ2-5; weak D call: TRBD1 (7 bases). Germline V gene data show CDR1 as DFQATT and CDR2 as SNEGSKA (reference sequence). Deletions cut 2 bases from V and 5 bases from J, with 18 bases between. The length of the CDR3 is 15 residues. CDR3 nucleotides: TGCAGTGCTAGACCCCGGGGGCCAGGGGGGGAGACCCAGTACTTC. This gives the protein CSARPRGPGGETQYF.

This CDR3 reads CASSLQGSPLEQYF. Written as DNA, the CDR3 is TGTGCCAGCAGTTTACAGGGTTCTCCCCTCGAGCAGTACTTC. The rearrangement joins TRBV27 to TRBJ2-7; maybe TRBD1 (5 bases). Looked up from germline, CDR1 is MNHEY and CDR2 is SMNVEV (reference sequence). CDR3 size: 14 residues. The V gene lost 2 bases and the J gene lost 6 bases, with 14 bases spanning the gap.

This clonotype was seen only a few times. J is TRBJ2-1 and V is TRBV7-6; the match to TRBD1 covers 7 bases. With V trimmed by 5 bases and J by 8 bases, 9 bases remained unmatched. CDR3 size: 14 residues. Germline-derived CDR1 and CDR2 are SGHVS and FNYEAQ. CDR3 in amino acids: CASSPNHRGHEQFF. The CDR3 DNA is TGTGCCAGCAGCCCCAACCACAGGGGCCATGAGCAGTTCTTC.

This clonotype was counted only a few times. The rearrangement links TRBV29-1 to TRBJ2-1; D perhaps matches TRBD1 (6 bases). Germline CDR1 reads SQVTM; CDR2 reads ANQGSEA. V dropped 7 bases and J dropped 2 bases, with 12 bases sitting between them. The CDR3 length is 13 residues. The DNA for the CDR3 is TGCAGCGCTAATAGGGGGACCTACAATGAGCAGTTCTTC. Amino acid sequence: CSANRGTYNEQFF.

Ten or more counts support this clonotype. The gene calls are TRBV7-8 and TRBJ2-5; D ambiguous. The CDR3 length is 13 residues. The V end lost 2 bases, the J end lost 5 bases, and 9 bases lay between the germline ends. Germline CDR1 and CDR2: SGHVS and FQNEAQ. CDR3 protein: CASSLTIPETQYF. The CDR3 bases are TGTGCCAGCAGCTTAACCATCCCGGAGACCCAGTACTTC. Complete variable domain (other parts from reference TRBV7-8 and TRBJ2-5): GAGVSQSPRYKVAKRGQDVALRCDPISGHVSLFWYQQALGQGPEFLTYFQNEAQLDKSGLPSDRFFAERPEGSVSTLKIQRTQQEDSAVYLCASSLTIPETQYFGPGTRLLVL.

In its sample, this clonotype was seen many times. The chain couples TRBV19 to TRBJ1-1, with D uncertain. Trimming removed 6 bases from V and 1 base from J, with 9 bases in between. The CDR3 is 13 amino acids. Per the germline V gene, CDR1 is LNHDA and CDR2 is SQIVND (reference sequence). CDR3 sequence: CASRRTGNTEAFF. The CDR3 DNA sequence: TGTGCCAGTAGGAGGACGGGGAACACTGAAGCTTTCTTT.

This clonotype has a handful of counts. CDR3: CASWNGGPNTGELFF. The CDR3, as DNA: TGTGCCAGCTGGAACGGGGGGCCGAACACCGGGGAGCTGTTTTTT. The V call is TRBV6-6, the J call TRBJ2-2; TRBD2 is a possible D gene (7 bases). There are 15 residues in the CDR3. Per the germline V gene, CDR1 is MNHNY and CDR2 is SVGAGI (reference sequence). V lost 8 bases and J 0 bases, leaving 13 bases between the germline ends.

In its sample, this clonotype was seen a few times. The chain couples TRBV12-3 or TRBV12-4 to TRBJ1-2, with D unresolved. Trimming stripped 2 bases from V and 0 bases from J, with 19 bases between. CDR3 length equals 18 residues. CDR3 protein: CASSLPPLIPDANYGYTF. The CDR3 bases are TGTGCCAGCAGTTTACCCCCCCTGATCCCCGACGCTAACTATGGCTACACCTTC.

This clonotype showed up just a few times. This chain uses TRBV19 with TRBJ2-1, with 10 bases that match TRBD1. Germline CDR1 is LNHDA and CDR2 is SQIVND (reference sequence). This CDR3 spans 12 amino acids. V was pared by 8 bases and J by 8 bases, with 3 bases of the junction left unmatched. The DNA of the CDR3 is TGTGCCAGTGGGGACAGGGGATATGAGCAGTTCTTC. Its translation: CASGDRGYEQFF.

This clonotype was counted between two and nine times. J is TRBJ1-2 and V is TRBV27; TRBD1 is a possible D gene (5 bases). In germline, CDR1 is MNHEY, CDR2 SMNVEV (reference sequence). Trimming pared 2 bases from V and 0 bases from J, leaving 10 bases between. The CDR3 runs to 15 residues. CDR3 sequence reads: CASSLTAGSNYGYTF. The CDR3, as DNA: TGTGCCAGCAGTTTAACGGCAGGGTCTAACTATGGCTACACCTTC.

This chain uses TRBV14 with TRBJ1-2; unclear D gene. Trimming cost V 1 base and J 6 bases, with 9 bases left between them. The CDR3 contains 13 residues. From germline, CDR1 is SGHDN and CDR2 FVKESK. The CDR3 loop is CASSQGRRDGYTF. As DNA, the CDR3 is TGTGCCAGCAGCCAAGGGAGGAGGGATGGCTACACCTTC.

V gene TRBV19 combines with J gene TRBJ1-1; 9 nucleotides align to TRBD1. CDR1 is LNHDA and CDR2 is SQIVND in the germline V gene (reference sequence). The CDR3 runs 16 residues. J gave up 1 base and V 5 bases, and 8 bases lay outside the gene matches. CDR3: CASSPGTGSSNTEAFF. CDR3 DNA: TGTGCCAGTAGTCCAGGGACAGGGAGCTCGAACACTGAAGCTTTCTTT. The full variable domain, rest sourced from reference TRBV19 and TRBJ1-1, is DGGITQSPKYLFRKEGQNVTLSCEQNLNHDAMYWYRQDPGQGLRLIYYSQIVNDFQKGDIAEGYSVSREKKESFPLTVTSAQKNPTAFYLCASSPGTGSSNTEAFFGQGTRLTVV.

The gene calls are TRBV19 and TRBJ2-1; D is undetermined. The CDR3 is 14 amino acids. Germline CDR1 is LNHDA and CDR2 is SQIVND (reference sequence). V gave up 3 bases and J gave up 7 bases, with 13 bases separating them. CDR3 bases: TGTGCCAGTAGTATCATCCGGGCCCAAAATGAGCAGTTCTTC. Residues: CASSIIRAQNEQFF.

The V and J genes are TRBV7-9 and TRBJ2-1, with D possibly TRBD2 on 5 matching bases. The CDR3 length is 15 residues. CDR1 is SEHNR, CDR2 FQNEAQ, per germline (reference sequence). With 2 bases removed from V and 6 bases from J, the gap between germline ends came to 14 bases. The CDR3 spells CASSLRRAHVNEQFF. DNA of the CDR3: TGTGCCAGCAGCTTAAGGCGGGCTCACGTCAATGAGCAGTTCTTC.

V is TRBV27 and J is TRBJ2-7; 11 bases match TRBD1. CDR1 is MNHEY and CDR2 is SMNVEV in the germline V gene (reference sequence). The CDR3 runs 15 residues. V shed 3 bases, J shed 4 bases, and the junction held 5 bases outside the gene matches. CDR3 DNA sequence: TGTGCCAGCAGTTTTTCGGGACAGGGGGGGTACGAGCAGTACTTC. The encoded protein is CASSFSGQGGYEQYF.

The chain carries TRBV7-6 and TRBJ2-2, with D unclear. The V gene lost 10 bases and the J gene lost 6 bases, with 12 bases spanning the gap. CDR3 length: 12 amino acids. Germline V gene lookup returns CDR1 SGHVS and CDR2 FNYEAQ. CDR3 protein: CAIDRISGELFF. The CDR3 DNA follows: TGTGCCATTGACCGGATCTCCGGGGAGCTGTTTTTT.

Many counts were recorded for this clonotype. The chain couples TRBV7-6 to TRBJ2-6; no reliable D call. This CDR3 comprises 15 residues. V was clipped by 6 bases and J by 3 bases, with 12 bases between them. The germline gives CDR1 SGHVS, CDR2 FNYEAQ. The CDR3 is CASSELGGGANVLTF. The DNA of the CDR3 is TGTGCCAGCAGTGAGCTAGGCGGTGGGGCCAACGTCCTGACTTTC.

V gene TRBV6-5 combines with J gene TRBJ2-5, with D possibly matching TRBD2 (6 bases). The CDR3 has 14 residues. CDR1 and CDR2 (germline): MNHEY, SVGAGI. The V end was cut by 2 bases, the J end by 5 bases, with 12 bases between. The CDR3 sequence: CASSYGGARETQYF. Here the CDR3 DNA reads TGTGCCAGCAGTTACGGCGGGGCCCGGGAGACCCAGTACTTC.

V is TRBV28 and J is TRBJ1-1; D may be TRBD1 (6 bases). Germline-derived CDR1 and CDR2 are MDHEN and SYDVKM. The CDR3 loop spans 16 amino acids. The V and J ends lost 0 bases and 3 bases respectively, with 14 bases between them. This chain's CDR3 is CASSLWAGGDDTEAFF. In DNA, the CDR3 is TGTGCCAGCAGTTTATGGGCCGGGGGCGATGACACTGAAGCTTTCTTT. The full variable domain, in which reference TRBV28 and TRBJ1-1 provide the parts outside the CDR3, is DVKVTQSSRYLVKRTGEKVFLECVQDMDHENMFWYRQDPGLGLRLIYFSYDVKMKEKGDIPEGYSVSREKKERFSLILESASTNQTSMYLCASSLWAGGDDTEAFFGQGTRLTVV.

The chain joins TRBV24-1 to TRBJ2-2; TRBD1 matches 8 bases. This CDR3 is 14 amino acids long. J gave up 0 bases and V 9 bases, and 2 bases lay outside the gene matches. Per germline, CDR1 KGHDR and CDR2 SFDVKD. CDR3 sequence: CATQGAANTGELFF. The CDR3 nucleotides are TGTGCCACCCAGGGGGCCGCGAACACCGGGGAGCTGTTTTTT.

J is TRBJ1-2 and V is TRBV7-9, with D perhaps TRBD1 (5 bases). Germline V gene data show CDR1 as SEHNR and CDR2 as FQNEAQ (reference sequence). V was shortened by 7 bases and J by 4 bases, with 10 bases between the two germline ends. The CDR3 consists of 12 residues. CDR3 sequence (DNA): TGTGCCAGCACAGGGTGGGGCTATGGCTACACCTTC. Its translation is CASTGWGYGYTF.

This clonotype occurred a few times. The chain carries TRBV7-6 and TRBJ2-7; D uncertain. The germline gives CDR1 SGHVS, CDR2 FNYEAQ. CDR3 length: 15 residues. V was cut by 1 base and J by 2 bases, with 12 bases left in between. This chain's CDR3 is CASSLERAQTYEQYV. CDR3 nucleotide sequence: TGTGCCAGCAGCTTAGAAAGGGCCCAGACCTACGAGCAGTACGTC.

This clonotype was recorded a few times. This rearrangement joins TRBV27 to TRBJ1-2; TRBD1 matches at 9 bases. The germline V gene encodes CDR1 MNHEY and CDR2 SMNVEV (reference sequence). V was pared by 5 bases and J by 4 bases, with 11 bases of the junction left unmatched. The CDR3 has 16 amino acids. Here the CDR3 DNA reads TGTGCCAGCAGTATGGGGACAGGGTTCAAGGGCTATGGCTACACCTTC. This codes for CASSMGTGFKGYGYTF.

The chain has TRBV7-9 and TRBJ1-2; no clear D gene. CDR3 length: 13 amino acids. Germline lookup yields CDR1 SEHNR and CDR2 FQNEAQ (reference sequence). V was trimmed by 5 bases and J by 6 bases, leaving 13 bases between them. In DNA, the CDR3 is TGTGCCAGCAGCCAGCTAGGCTTCGATGGCTACACCTTC. Its translation: CASSQLGFDGYTF.